What follows are 2 T cell receptor beta chains derived from one specimen sequenced in a study of T cells in Graves' hyperthyroidism and ophthalmopathy. Amplification of TCR beta CDR3 regions used RNA as the template. First-round RT-PCR targeting the TCR CDR3 was performed with the HTBI primer set. MiXCR, applied by TCRdb to the multiplex PCR reads, yields one record per CDR3 protein. The sample lists 300,000 to 450,000 distinct CDR3 sequences; 13% were seen once. Material for sequencing was blood. The receptors were sampled from a woman younger than 35 with Graves' hyperthyroidism.

This clonotype was counted at least ten times. The V call is TRBV14, the J call TRBJ2-3; no clear D. The CDR3 has 15 residues. Germline lookup yields CDR1 SGHDN and CDR2 FVKESK. Trimming stripped 0 bases from V and 0 bases from J, with 7 bases between. The CDR3 bases are TGTGCCAGCAGCCAAGATCCGGTTAGCACAGATACGCAGTATTTT. Translation: CASSQDPVSTDTQYF.

This clonotype has a count of ten or more. The chain is built from TRBV5-1 and TRBJ1-2; D not certain. V was pared by 0 bases and J by 8 bases, with 14 bases between. This CDR3 spans 14 amino acids. CDR1 SGHRS and CDR2 YFSETQ come from the germline V gene. In DNA form, the CDR3 reads TGCGCCAGCAGCTTGGCACAGAAACCCAGCGGCTACACCTTC. The encoded protein is CASSLAQKPSGYTF.